The 13 T cell receptor beta chains below all came from one sample that was sequenced in a study of cytomegalovirus exposure and HLA in healthy donors. PCR employed 60 Vbeta and 13 Jbeta primers. Using immunoSEQ multiplex PCR, the repertoire was profiled, and TCRdb retains in-frame clones only, with some absent. The data hold more than 95,000 clones, with approximately 80% observed a single time. What was sequenced was PBMCs. The receptor source for this set is a man aged 25-45 years in good health and CMV-seropositive.

The V and J genes are TRBV11-2 and TRBJ2-4; 8 positions match TRBD2. From germline, CDR1 is SGHAT and CDR2 FQNNGV. The CDR3 sequence is 17 residues long. V lost 1 base and J lost 1; bases outside the gene matches: 6. CDR3 residues: CASSLVGAGVAKNIQYF. CDR3 DNA sequence: TGTGCCAGCAGCTTAGTCGGAGCGGGGGTGGCCAAAAACATTCAGTACTTC.

In this sample, this clone turned up a few times. The chain couples TRBV7-2 to TRBJ2-3; maybe TRBD2 (7 bases). Germline CDR1 SGHTA, CDR2 FQGNSA. The CDR3 extends over 14 amino acids. V shed 8 bases and J shed 0 bases, with 12 bases lying between them. As DNA, the CDR3 is TGTGCCAGCTTACGGGGGGCTAGCACAGATACGCAGTATTTT. It specifies CASLRGASTDTQYF.

V gene TRBV5-1 combines with J gene TRBJ2-1; D perhaps matches TRBD2 (5 bases). The CDR3 covers 15 residues. Germline V gives CDR1 SGHRS, CDR2 YFSETQ. The V and J ends lost 5 bases and 1 base respectively, with 13 bases between them. This chain's CDR3 is CASRRRGLSYNEQFF. CDR3 in DNA: TGCGCCAGCAGGAGGAGAGGGCTATCCTACAATGAGCAGTTCTTC. The whole variable domain, remainder taken from reference TRBV5-1 and TRBJ2-1, is KAGVTQTPRYLIKTRGQQVTLSCSPISGHRSVSWYQQTPGQGLQFLFEYFSETQRNKGNFPGRFSGRQFSNSRSEMNVSTLELGDSALYLCASRRRGLSYNEQFFGPGTRLTVL.

The CDR3 region has the DNA TGTGCCAGCAGCATACCGGGACAGGGTGACTACGAGCAGTACTTC. It yields the protein CASSIPGQGDYEQYF. This chain joins TRBV7-8 and TRBJ2-7; the match to TRBD1 covers 9 bases. CDR3 size: 15 residues. Germline V gives CDR1 SGHVS, CDR2 FQNEAQ. J lost 3 bases, V lost 5 bases, and 8 bases had no gene match.

The chain is built from TRBV5-1 and TRBJ2-3, with 10 bases fitting TRBD2. V shed 5 bases, J shed 2 bases, and the junction held 8 bases outside the gene matches. The CDR3 length is 16 residues. Germline V lookup: CDR1 SGHRS, CDR2 YFSETQ. The CDR3 DNA is TGCGCCAGCAGATTGACTAGCGGGTTCAACACAGATACGCAGTATTTT. Protein: CASRLTSGFNTDTQYF.

DNA for the CDR3: TGTGCCAGCAGTAGGGGTTTACGGGCTTTCTTT. This translates into CASSRGLRAFF. V usage is TRBV28 and J usage is TRBJ1-1; TRBD1 is a possible D gene (5 bases). This CDR3 comprises 11 residues. Trimming pared 5 bases from V and 11 bases from J, leaving 12 bases between. Germline V gene lookup returns CDR1 MDHEN and CDR2 SYDVKM.

This chain joins TRBV6-5 and TRBJ2-7; TRBD2 is a possible D gene (5 bases). The germline V gene has CDR1 MNHEY and CDR2 SVGAGI. The CDR3 covers 14 residues. The V and J ends lost 2 bases and 2 bases respectively, with 10 bases between them. CDR3 sequence: CASSYMDSAYEQYF. The CDR3 DNA reads TGTGCCAGCAGTTACATGGACTCGGCCTACGAGCAGTACTTC.

The V and J genes are TRBV7-9 and TRBJ2-1, with 7 positions matching TRBD2. Losses at the gene ends were 5 bases for V and 0 bases for J; bases not matched to a gene: 7. CDR1 SEHNR and CDR2 FQNEAQ come from the germline V gene (reference sequence). The CDR3 consists of 16 residues. CDR3 nucleotide sequence: TGTGCCAGCAGCCTAGAGACTAGCAGCTCCTACAATGAGCAGTTCTTC. Protein sequence: CASSLETSSSYNEQFF.

This clone was observed a handful of times. The rearrangement links TRBV7-9 to TRBJ2-5; 13 bases fit TRBD2. The DNA end favors TRBJ2-7, so the J call may be wrong. The CDR3 has 17 residues. Germline V gene data show CDR1 as SEHNR and CDR2 as FQNEAQ (reference sequence). The CDR3 sequence is CASSLAGLAGPLDEQYF. The CDR3, as DNA: TGTGCCAGCAGCTTAGCGGGACTAGCGGGGCCCCTAGACGAGCAGTACTTC.

The chain uses TRBV28 and TRBJ1-5; D possibly corresponds to TRBD1 (6 bases). V was pared by 6 bases and J by 0 bases, with 18 bases between. CDR1 MDHEN and CDR2 SYDVKM come from the germline V gene. The CDR3 contains 17 residues. The CDR3 DNA reads as TGTGCCAGCAGCATAACCGACAGGTGGTATAGCAATCAGCCCCAGCATTTT. It is translated as CASSITDRWYSNQPQHF.

This chain uses TRBV13 with TRBJ1-1; the D is unclear. The germline V and J ends were trimmed by 0 bases and 8 bases, with 7 bases remaining between them. The CDR3 runs to 12 residues. Germline assignment: CDR1 PRHDT and CDR2 FYEKMQ (reference sequence). The CDR3 DNA sequence: TGTGCCAGCAGCTTAGGAGAGGAGGAAGCTTTCTTT. Protein: CASSLGEEEAFF.

Details on this clone: The same CDR3 is also encoded by other DNA sequences in this sample. The rearrangement uses TRBV5-1 and TRBJ2-2; 8 bases agree with TRBD2. CDR1 and CDR2 (germline): SGHRS, YFSETQ. V shed 0 bases, J shed 6 bases, and the junction held 1 base outside the gene matches. This CDR3 spans 14 amino acids. CDR3 protein: CASSLAGGPGELFF. DNA of the CDR3: TGCGCCAGCAGCTTGGCGGGAGGGCCCGGGGAGCTGTTTTTT.

Notes on this clone: Other DNA sequences of this sample code for an identical CDR3. V is TRBV4-1 and J is TRBJ1-1; D gene unclear. The CDR3 has 12 residues. Germline CDR1 is MGHRA and CDR2 is YSYEKL. V was clipped by 1 base and J by 14 bases, with 14 bases between them. CDR3 region: CASSQGLSGAFF. In DNA, the CDR3 is TGCGCCAGCAGCCAAGGACTATCGGGAGCCTTCTTT.